The T cell receptor (beta chain) described here comes from a study of shared clonotypes between healthy human individuals. CDR1 and CDR2 from the germline V gene are SQVTM and ANQGSEA. The ends were cut back, 4 bases at V and 5 bases at J, with 12 bases in the middle. CDR3 size: 13 residues. Clones were sequenced by immunoSEQ multiplex PCR, and TCRdb holds only the in-frame ones, with some missing. The profile shows about 2 million clones, 95% of them singletons. This chain links TRBV29-1 with TRBJ2-4; a weak D match, TRBD2 (5 bases). Material for sequencing was naive CD4+ T cells sorted from blood. Specified subset: CD45RA+ positively selected. The source of this sequence is a man younger than 35 in good health. The CDR3 nucleotides read TGCAGCGTTGTAATGTACGGGGAAAACATTCAGTACTTC. Protein product: CSVVMYGENIQYF.